This T cell receptor (beta chain) derives from a study of PD-1 blockade in classical Hodgkin lymphoma. The germline V gene has CDR1 MNHNS and CDR2 SASEGT. CDR3 length: 13 residues. The ends were cut back, 2 bases at V and 8 bases at J, with 12 bases in the middle. Measured with immunoSEQ multiplex PCR; TCRdb has only the in-frame clones, and not every one. The sample consists of about 46,000 clones, around 66% of them appearing once. With no exception, relapse followed autologous stem cell transplantation in all patients, and brentuximab vedotin exposure varied. This chain uses TRBV6-1 with TRBJ1-2; tentatively, D is TRBD1 (5 bases). This TCR came from a human donor with classical Hodgkin lymphoma. The source was peripheral blood mononuclear cells (PBMCs), collected at baseline. The DNA for the CDR3 is TGTGCCAGCAGTGAACCAGCAGGGTGGGGCTACACCTTC. It codes for CASSEPAGWGYTF.